The T cell receptor beta chain described here comes from a study of T cell responses to AZD1222 COVID-19 vaccine. The study's findings and limits: CD4 TCRs associated with vaccination spanned spike, dominating at 160-218 and 743-854. Just five or six AZD1222 recipients were seropositive at baseline. Clonal diversity was possibly underestimated; the donors were predominantly white British and more often female.

This clone was found many times. Its antigen remains unknown. Assay: immunoSEQ multiplex PCR; the TCRdb copy retains only in-frame clones and omits some. Among 150,000 to 200,000 clones, 90% were seen once, and the ten largest hold about 6%. Per the germline V gene, CDR1 is LGHNA and CDR2 is YSLEER. V was pared by 0 bases and J by 5 bases, with 8 bases between. The length of the CDR3 is 14 residues. The sample consisted of peripheral blood, taken on day 0 of AZD1222 vaccination. The V call is TRBV4-3, the J call TRBJ2-1; D is unclear. The TCR comes from an adult in good health. DNA for the CDR3: TGCGCCAGCAGCCAAGATCCTGGTAACAATGAGCAGTTCTTC. Its protein product is CASSQDPGNNEQFF.